A single sample is the source of the 5 T cell receptor beta chains below, sequenced in a study of blood T cell repertoires in COVID-19. The table came from immunoSEQ multiplex PCR; TCRdb's copy has only in-frame clones and leaves some out. The top ten hold under 3.5% of the sample, which has 200,000 or so clones, 80% to 90% seen once. Sequenced sample: peripheral blood. All receptors derive from a man aged 25-40 years with COVID-19, enrolled during active disease.

The CDR3 DNA is TGTGCCAGCAGTTACAGTGCACCCTACTACGAGCAGTACTTC. This gives the protein CASSYSAPYYEQYF. This chain connects TRBV6-6 to TRBJ2-7; D uncertain. V was trimmed by 2 bases and J by 3 bases, leaving 11 bases between them. In germline, CDR1 is MNHNY, CDR2 SVGAGI (reference sequence). This CDR3 has 14 residues.

The genes are TRBV7-9 and TRBJ2-1, with TRBD1 matching 9 bases. Trimming at V came to 0 bases and at J to 4 bases, leaving 7 bases not matched to a gene. The CDR3 totals 17 residues. Germline lookup yields CDR1 SEHNR and CDR2 FQNEAQ (reference sequence). In DNA, the CDR3 is TGTGCCAGCAGCTTAGCGAAGCCGGGACAGGGTTACAATGAGCAGTTCTTC. Translation gives CASSLAKPGQGYNEQFF.

The J gene is TRBJ2-1, the V gene TRBV28, with 14 bases fitting TRBD2. The germline CDR1 and CDR2 sequences are MDHEN and SYDVKM. Germline trimming cut 2 bases from V and 7 bases from J; bases unmatched to any gene: 7. This CDR3 is built from 17 residues. Written as DNA, the CDR3 is TGTGCCAGCAGTTTACGGGGACTAGCGGGAGTAAGAAATGAGCAGTTCTTC. Translating it yields CASSLRGLAGVRNEQFF.

This clone was recorded a few times. V and J are TRBV5-1 and TRBJ2-1; 12 nucleotides match TRBD2. The ends lost 5 bases at V and 4 bases at J; junction bases unmatched: 4. The V gene's germline CDR1 is SGHRS and CDR2 YFSETQ. The CDR3 extends over 15 amino acids. CDR3 bases: TGCGCCAGCAGGGATGGGACTAGCGGGTACAATGAGCAGTTCTTC. It translates to CASRDGTSGYNEQFF.

In DNA form, the CDR3 reads TGTGCCATCAGTGGGTGGGGGAGCGGGGAGAACAATGAGCAGTTCTTC. Its translation: CAISGWGSGENNEQFF. This chain connects TRBV10-3 to TRBJ2-1; 7 bases fit TRBD2. This CDR3 is built from 16 residues. The germline V gene has CDR1 ENHRY and CDR2 SYGVKD. J was trimmed by 5 bases and V by 4 bases; bases with no gene match: 11.